The source of this TCR beta chain is a study of T cell responses to AZD1222 COVID-19 vaccine. Looked up from germline, CDR1 is GTSNPN and CDR2 is SVGIG (reference sequence). The CDR3 loop spans 13 amino acids. J lost 6 bases, V lost 2 bases, and 5 bases had no gene match. Study conclusions and caveats: Mostly white British, mostly female donors; authors suggested clonal diversity may be underestimated. Spike-wide vaccine-associated CD4 TCRs dominated at 160-218 and 743-854. No day 14 peak samples; only post-peak repertoires were characterized.

Second-dose intervals near 4 or 12 weeks were combined. This clone was recorded once. Antigen unknown. The protocol was immunoSEQ multiplex PCR, while the TCRdb copy is restricted to in-frame clones and leaves out a portion. The sample consists of roughly 150,000 clones, about 93% of them appearing once. Sequencing was performed on peripheral blood, taken 28 days after the second AZD1222 dose. The rearrangement links TRBV30 to TRBJ1-2, with TRBD1 matching over 8 bases. The TCR was taken from an adult who received the AZD1222 COVID-19 vaccine. CDR3 sequence: CAWSRQGFDGYTF. Written as DNA, the CDR3 is TGTGCCTGGAGTCGACAGGGGTTCGATGGCTACACCTTC.